The T cell receptor (beta chain) described here comes from a study of breast tumors, draining lymph nodes, adjacent tissues. Study findings and constraints: Luminal-like breast cancer showed significantly higher tumor–nontumor repertoire similarity than basal-like. Tumors had less TCR diversity than lymph nodes, more than nontumor tissue. Tumor T cell lymph node origin was a supported hypothesis, not proven. Data fit most tumor T cells coming from lymph node, expanding in tumor.

This clonotype appeared many times. Antigen: not known. Axillary draining lymph nodes of breast cancer patients supplied the node samples. Via MiXCR, TCRdb re-called the multiplex PCR reads, giving one row per CDR3 protein. The data show under 110,000 distinct CDR3 sequences, around 30% seen once. CDR1 is ENHRY and CDR2 is SYGVKD in the germline V gene. The CDR3 runs to 16 residues. V dropped 3 bases and J dropped 0; count of bases not matched to a gene: 1. The sequence was collected from a female donor with breast cancer. Some clones in this sample may be carry-over from other donors' samples. The source material was axillary lymph node tissue. This chain connects TRBV10-3 to TRBJ2-1, with 11 bases lining up with TRBD2. CDR3 sequence reads: CAISETSGSSYNEQFF. CDR3 bases: TGTGCCATCAGTGAAACTAGCGGGAGCTCCTACAATGAGCAGTTCTTC.